This T cell receptor (beta chain) was found in a study of blood T cell repertoires in COVID-19. The wider study: Specimens from acute and convalescent COVID-19 originated in the United States, Italy and Spain. The analysed material was cDNA or gDNA that came from T cells, B-cell-depleted T cells, or PBMCs.

Per the study methods: Reference gene primer amplification yielded estimated nucleated cell counts. Data came from immunoSEQ multiplex PCR; TCRdb stores just in-frame clones and leaves some out. The V and J calls and clone size come from that table; D and trimming were worked out from the DNA. The data hold 25,000 to 35,000 clones, with around 72% observed a single time. This clone was found once. The TCR originated in a boy aged 2-15 years with active or convalescent COVID-19. Sequenced sample: peripheral blood.

CDR3 sequence: CASGPWGLGYNEQFF. The DNA of the CDR3 is TGTGCCAGCGGACCCTGGGGACTAGGGTACAATGAGCAGTTCTTC. This rearrangement joins TRBV5-4 to TRBJ2-1; 8 nucleotides align to TRBD2. Per germline, CDR1 SGHNT and CDR2 YYREEE (reference sequence). J was trimmed by 4 bases and V by 7 bases; bases with no gene match: 10. This CDR3 is 15 amino acids long.